Presented here are 23 T cell receptor beta chains from one specimen sequenced in a study of cytomegalovirus exposure and HLA in healthy donors. The method was immunoSEQ multiplex PCR; TCRdb's version includes in-frame clones alone and lacks a portion of them. This sample has under 400,000 clones, with 86% found just once. Sequences were obtained from PBMCs. Source of these receptors: a woman between 18 and 29 years old in good health and CMV-seronegative.

J is TRBJ2-7 and V is TRBV4-1, with D possibly matching TRBD1 (6 bases). The V gene lost 7 bases and the J gene lost 3 bases, with 16 bases spanning the gap. The CDR3 has 14 residues. CDR1 and CDR2 (germline): MGHRA, YSYEKL. Written as DNA, the CDR3 is TGCGCCAGCAACACTATAACAGGGAACTACGAGCAGTACTTC. The encoded protein is CASNTITGNYEQYF.

This clone was seen once. The chain links TRBV27 to TRBJ2-1; maybe TRBD1 (6 bases). V lost 4 bases and J 9 bases, leaving 19 bases between the germline ends. The CDR3 runs to 15 residues. Per the germline V gene, CDR1 is MNHEY and CDR2 is SMNVEV (reference sequence). The CDR3 DNA is TGTGCCAGCAGTTACCTAGTTATGGGGGCGTTTGAGCAGTTCTTC. Encoded protein: CASSYLVMGAFEQFF.

This chain links TRBV6-1 with TRBJ2-7; D is perhaps TRBD1 (6 bases). This CDR3 contains 13 residues. Trimming stripped 6 bases from V and 0 bases from J, with 9 bases between. Germline CDR1 reads MNHNS; CDR2 reads SASEGT. This CDR3 reads CASSRDNSYEQYF. For the CDR3, the DNA is TGTGCCAGCAGCCGGGACAACTCCTACGAGCAGTACTTC.

This chain links TRBV19 with TRBJ1-5; D is perhaps TRBD1 (5 bases). The CDR3 consists of 16 residues. Trimming removed 5 bases at V and 6 bases at J, with 20 bases between. Germline CDR1 LNHDA, CDR2 SQIVND (reference sequence). For the CDR3, the DNA is TGTGCCAGTAGTGCCCGCGGTTCAGGGCGTCTTCAGCCCCAGCATTTT. Amino acids: CASSARGSGRLQPQHF.

A note on this clone: Other DNA sequences within the sample encode an identical CDR3. The CDR3 sequence: CASSSFTDTQYF. In nucleotides, the CDR3 is TGTGCCAGCAGCTCTTTCACAGATACGCAGTATTTT. The chain combines TRBV7-2 with TRBJ2-3; no clear D gene. V dropped 4 bases and J dropped 2 bases, with 4 bases sitting between them. The CDR3 is 12 residues long. Per the germline V gene, CDR1 is SGHTA and CDR2 is FQGNSA.

This sequence joins TRBV13 and TRBJ2-5; the D gene is possibly TRBD2 (5 bases). The CDR3 runs 14 residues. The V gene lost 4 bases and the J gene lost 1 base, with 10 bases spanning the gap. Germline V gene lookup returns CDR1 PRHDT and CDR2 FYEKMQ (reference sequence). The CDR3 loop reads CASSWGEVQETQYF. In DNA, the CDR3 is TGTGCCAGCAGCTGGGGAGAGGTCCAAGAGACCCAGTACTTC.

This rearrangement joins TRBV5-1 to TRBJ2-5, with TRBD2 identical over 10 bases. The ends lost 4 bases at V and 3 bases at J; junction bases unmatched: 3. The CDR3 loop spans 14 amino acids. CDR1 is SGHRS and CDR2 is YFSETQ in the germline V gene. CDR3 sequence reads: CASSGGTSEETQYF. The CDR3 DNA reads TGCGCCAGCAGCGGTGGGACTAGCGAAGAGACCCAGTACTTC.

In nucleotides, the CDR3 is TGTGCCAGCAGTTTCAAGGGGCCGTTCACAGATACGCAGTATTTT. Its translation is CASSFKGPFTDTQYF. V is TRBV27 and J is TRBJ2-3, with a possible D match to TRBD1 (5 bases). Germline CDR1 reads MNHEY; CDR2 reads SMNVEV (reference sequence). The CDR3 is 15 residues long. V was trimmed by 3 bases and J by 2 bases, leaving 12 bases between them.

The chain recombines TRBV5-1 with TRBJ1-3; 9 bases line up with TRBD1. Germline-derived CDR1 and CDR2 are SGHRS and YFSETQ. Unmatched junction bases numbered 7, after V lost 4 bases and J lost 2 bases. The CDR3 contains 16 residues. The DNA of the CDR3 is TGCGCCAGCAGCCTGAACAGGGGGCTGGCTGGAAACACCATATATTTT. Residues: CASSLNRGLAGNTIYF.

The genes are TRBV5-1 and TRBJ2-1; 9 bases are a match to TRBD1. Per the germline V gene, CDR1 is SGHRS and CDR2 is YFSETQ. The V gene end was trimmed by 4 bases and the J gene end by 8 bases; junction bases not matched to a gene: 13. This CDR3 spans 16 amino acids. CDR3 nucleotides: TGCGCCAGCAGCGGGACCGGGACAGGGTTCCCCGATGAGCAGTTCTTC. Its translation is CASSGTGTGFPDEQFF.

The rearrangement links TRBV27 to TRBJ2-5; D is unresolved. CDR3 length: 12 amino acids. The ends were cut back, 5 bases at V and 0 bases at J, with 4 bases in the middle. Germline V lookup: CDR1 MNHEY, CDR2 SMNVEV (reference sequence). CDR3 sequence: CASSPDQETQYF. CDR3 DNA sequence: TGTGCCAGCAGTCCTGACCAAGAGACCCAGTACTTC.

This rearrangement joins TRBV5-4 to TRBJ2-7, with 8 bases that match TRBD2. Germline-derived CDR1 and CDR2 are SGHNT and YYREEE (reference sequence). J gave up 5 bases and V 2 bases, and 6 bases lay outside the gene matches. CDR3 length: 14 amino acids. The CDR3 bases are TGTGCCAGCAGCTTTAGCGGGGTGGGGAACGAGCAGTACTTC. Amino acids: CASSFSGVGNEQYF.

The genes are TRBV2 and TRBJ1-2; 8 bases match TRBD1. Trimming cost V 6 bases and J 9 bases; bases outside gene matches: 12. The germline CDR1 and CDR2 sequences are SNHLY and FYNNEI. The CDR3 length is 14 residues. In nucleotides, the CDR3 is TGTGCCAGCAGCGCAGGGGGCCGGGGCGCGAGCTACACCTTC. Amino acids: CASSAGGRGASYTF.

V and J are TRBV9 and TRBJ2-7; 9 bases map to TRBD1. CDR3 length: 15 residues. Germline assignment: CDR1 SGDLS and CDR2 YYNGEE. With 3 bases clipped from V and 1 base from J, the junction kept 5 bases outside the gene matches. CDR3 coding DNA: TGTGCCAGCAGCGCCTCCGGGACAGGGTCCTACGAGCAGTACTTC. Translation: CASSASGTGSYEQYF.

V gene TRBV7-3 combines with J gene TRBJ2-5; the D gene is possibly TRBD1 (5 bases). Germline V gene data show CDR1 as SGHTA and CDR2 as FQGTGA. V was trimmed by 6 bases and J by 4 bases, leaving 18 bases between them. This CDR3 contains 15 residues. The CDR3 loop is CASSLSGIFGETQYF. The CDR3 region has the DNA TGTGCCAGCAGTCTTTCAGGGATTTTCGGAGAGACCCAGTACTTC.

The gene calls are TRBV6-6 and TRBJ2-2; 8 bases map to TRBD2. Germline V gene data show CDR1 as MNHNY and CDR2 as SVGAGI (reference sequence). The CDR3 runs to 14 residues. The trim removed 6 bases at V and 7 bases at J, leaving 7 bases unmatched. The CDR3 region has the DNA TGTGCCAGCAGCCAAGAGCGGGGGCGCGGGGAGCTGTTTTTT. Translating it yields CASSQERGRGELFF.

The chain couples TRBV13 to TRBJ2-7; 7 bases map to TRBD2. This CDR3 has 13 residues. Germline V gene data show CDR1 as PRHDT and CDR2 as FYEKMQ (reference sequence). V shed 5 bases, J shed 2 bases, and the junction held 3 bases outside the gene matches. CDR3 sequence: CASSLRGAYEQYF. The CDR3 coding sequence is TGTGCCAGCAGCCTCCGGGGGGCCTACGAGCAGTACTTC.

The sample holds one count of this clone. V gene TRBV6-1 combines with J gene TRBJ1-2; TRBD1 matches 8 bases. This CDR3 spans 14 amino acids. Germline V gene sequence: CDR1 MNHNS, CDR2 SASEGT. V dropped 7 bases and J dropped 4; count of bases not matched to a gene: 8. CDR3 nucleotides: TGTGCCAGCAACCCGACAGGGGCAACCTATGGCTACACCTTC. This encodes CASNPTGATYGYTF.

V usage is TRBV30 and J usage is TRBJ1-1; TRBD1 matches at 11 bases. J lost 8 bases, V lost 5 bases, and 7 bases had no gene match. This CDR3 has 13 residues. Germline V gene lookup returns CDR1 GTSNPN and CDR2 SVGIG (reference sequence). CDR3 in DNA: TGTGCCTGGGGACAGGGGGCCCGGGAAGAAGCTTTCTTT. It is translated as CAWGQGAREEAFF.

Only one count was recorded for this clone. The rearrangement joins TRBV5-1 to TRBJ1-3; D is undetermined. CDR3 length: 16 amino acids. V lost 4 bases to trimming and J lost 0 bases, with 14 bases between them. Germline loops: CDR1 SGHRS, CDR2 YFSETQ. The CDR3 protein is CASSTQDGSSGNTIYF. CDR3 in DNA: TGCGCCAGCAGCACCCAGGACGGGAGCTCTGGAAACACCATATATTTT.

This clone was detected only a few times. The chain recombines TRBV27 with TRBJ2-5; D perhaps matches TRBD1 (5 bases). The V end was cut by 0 bases, the J end by 3 bases, with 5 bases between. CDR3 length equals 13 residues. CDR1 and CDR2 from the germline V gene are MNHEY and SMNVEV (reference sequence). Here the CDR3 reads CASSLSTEETQYF. The CDR3 coding sequence is TGTGCCAGCAGTTTATCGACAGAAGAGACCCAGTACTTC.

This clone came up many times. DNA of the CDR3: TGTGCCAGCAGCCTCGGACAGGGCCACACTGAAGCTTTCTTT. It encodes CASSLGQGHTEAFF. The genes are TRBV7-3 and TRBJ1-1; 8 positions agree with TRBD1. The CDR3 extends over 14 amino acids. J lost 3 bases, V lost 5 bases, and 5 bases had no gene match. Germline V CDR1 and CDR2: SGHTA, FQGTGA.

The chain couples TRBV27 to TRBJ2-7, with TRBD2 identical over 8 bases. Trimming removed 2 bases from V and 4 bases from J; junction bases left unmatched: 7. The CDR3 is made up of 15 amino acids. Germline CDR1 MNHEY, CDR2 SMNVEV (reference sequence). The CDR3, as DNA: TGTGCCAGCAGTTTAGGCGCGGGAGGCAATTACGAGCAGTACTTC. It is translated as CASSLGAGGNYEQYF.